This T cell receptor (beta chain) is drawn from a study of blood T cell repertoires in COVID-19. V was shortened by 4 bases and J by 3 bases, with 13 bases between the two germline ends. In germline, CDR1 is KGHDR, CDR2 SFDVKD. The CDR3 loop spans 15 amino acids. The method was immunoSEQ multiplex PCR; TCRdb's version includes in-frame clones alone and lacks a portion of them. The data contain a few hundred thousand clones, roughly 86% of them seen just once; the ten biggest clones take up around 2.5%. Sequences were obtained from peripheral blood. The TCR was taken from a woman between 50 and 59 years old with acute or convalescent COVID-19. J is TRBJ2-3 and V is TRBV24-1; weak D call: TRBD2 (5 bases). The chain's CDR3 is CATSDPRRETDTQYF. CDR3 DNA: TGTGCCACCAGTGACCCCCGACGGGAAACAGATACGCAGTATTTT.